This TCR beta chain was profiled in a study of technical replicates of blood from several donors. Deletions cut 1 base from V and 6 bases from J, with 12 bases between. Germline V gene sequence: CDR1 SGHRS, CDR2 YFSETQ. This CDR3 is 14 amino acids long. Data came from immunoSEQ multiplex PCR; TCRdb stores just in-frame clones and leaves some out. Of around 80,000 clones listed, 96% are singletons. The sample taken for sequencing was T cells isolated from PBMCs. This sequence was found in a human donor in good health. This rearrangement joins TRBV5-1 to TRBJ2-3; possibly TRBD2 for D (6 bases). Here the CDR3 reads CASSLRSGVDTQYF. CDR3 bases: TGCGCCAGCAGCTTGAGGTCGGGAGTGGATACGCAGTATTTT.